This T cell receptor (beta chain) was profiled in a study of OX40 agonist ivuxolimab in advanced cancers. Study-level information: The drug used for patients, ivuxolimab, was an agonistic anti-OX40 (CD134) antibody. Ivuxolimab, which patients received intravenously every 2 weeks, was dosed at 0.01 to 10 mg/kg.

Measured with immunoSEQ multiplex PCR; TCRdb has only the in-frame clones, and not every one. The sample holds 10,000 to 11,000 clones, approximately 63% seen once. Autoimmune disease history or systemic immunosuppression disqualified patients. Peripheral blood came from all dose cohorts at three timepoints. The source material was CD4+ or CD8+ T cells sorted from blood, sampled in a trial of the OX40 agonist ivuxolimab. This clonotype was sampled from an adult with an advanced solid tumor such as melanoma, head and neck, liver or kidney cancer.

CDR3 residues: CASSLVEGRDGYTF. The CDR3 region has the DNA TGTGCCAGCAGTCTCGTGGAGGGGCGGGATGGCTACACCTTC. This chain uses TRBV6-5 with TRBJ1-2, with D possibly matching TRBD1 (5 bases). CDR1 MNHEY and CDR2 SVGAGI come from the germline V gene. The V end was cut by 5 bases, the J end by 6 bases, with 16 bases between. The length of the CDR3 is 14 residues.